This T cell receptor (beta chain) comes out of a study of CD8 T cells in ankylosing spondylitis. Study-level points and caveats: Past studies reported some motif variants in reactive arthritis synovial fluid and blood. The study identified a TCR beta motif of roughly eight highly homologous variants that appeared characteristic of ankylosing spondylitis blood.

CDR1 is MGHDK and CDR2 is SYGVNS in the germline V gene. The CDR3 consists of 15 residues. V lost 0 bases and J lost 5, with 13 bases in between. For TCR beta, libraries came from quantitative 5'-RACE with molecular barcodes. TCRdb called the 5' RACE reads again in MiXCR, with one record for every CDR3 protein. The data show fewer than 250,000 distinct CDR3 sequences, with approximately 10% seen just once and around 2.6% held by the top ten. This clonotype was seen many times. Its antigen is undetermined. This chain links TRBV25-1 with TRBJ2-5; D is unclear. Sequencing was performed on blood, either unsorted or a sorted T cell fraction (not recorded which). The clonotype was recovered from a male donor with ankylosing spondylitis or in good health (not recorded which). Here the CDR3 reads CASSEYRVPDETQYF. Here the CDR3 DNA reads TGTGCCAGCAGTGAATATAGGGTGCCGGATGAGACCCAGTACTTC.